What follows are 20 T cell receptor beta chains derived from one specimen sequenced in a study of blood T cell repertoires in COVID-19. Measured with immunoSEQ multiplex PCR; TCRdb has only the in-frame clones, and not every one. The repertoire holds some 130,000 clones, with roughly four fifths as singletons. The sample comprised peripheral blood. These receptor sequences come from a human donor in a cohort sampled during active COVID-19.

This chain joins TRBV11-2 and TRBJ2-7, with 8 bases identical to TRBD1. CDR1 SGHAT and CDR2 FQNNGV come from the germline V gene. V gave up 6 bases and J gave up 6 bases; unmatched junction bases: 10. The CDR3 runs to 14 residues. The CDR3, as DNA: TGTGCCAGCAGTTCCCTCAGGGGGCTCGGCGAGCAGTACTTC. Translated, it gives CASSSLRGLGEQYF.

CDR3 sequence (DNA): TGTGCCAGTAGTATAGGGAAGGGGAACCAAGAGACCCAGTACTTC. Its protein is CASSIGKGNQETQYF. This chain connects TRBV19 to TRBJ2-5, with D possibly matching TRBD1 (5 bases). Germline values: CDR1 LNHDA, CDR2 SQIVND (reference sequence). This CDR3 comprises 15 residues. Trimming removed 1 base from V and 0 bases from J, with 9 bases in between.

The J gene is TRBJ1-1, the V gene TRBV5-6; perhaps TRBD1 as D (5 bases). V was shortened by 7 bases and J by 4 bases, with 17 bases between the two germline ends. In germline, CDR1 is SGHDT, CDR2 YYEEEE. The CDR3 has 14 residues. The CDR3: CASAWGRAGTEAFF. The CDR3 DNA follows: TGTGCCAGCGCCTGGGGCCGGGCTGGCACTGAAGCTTTCTTT.

The sample holds a few counts of this clone. The genes are TRBV28 and TRBJ2-7; the match to TRBD2 covers 8 bases. The V gene's germline CDR1 is MDHEN and CDR2 SYDVKM. V shed 2 bases and J 3 bases; nucleotides not matched to a gene: 3. The CDR3 runs to 14 residues. CDR3 region: CASSLVGGGYEQYF. The DNA of the CDR3 is TGTGCCAGCAGTTTAGTCGGGGGGGGCTACGAGCAGTACTTC.

About this clone: Other DNA sequences within the sample encode an identical CDR3. The V gene is TRBV5-1, the J gene TRBJ2-7; 9 bases are shared with TRBD1. Trimming took 0 bases from V and 4 from J; bases not matched to a gene: 5. CDR1 is SGHRS and CDR2 is YFSETQ in the germline V gene. This CDR3 is 15 amino acids long. In DNA form, the CDR3 reads TGCGCCAGCAGCTTGGGGGGACAGGGTACGTACGAGCAGTACTTC. It specifies CASSLGGQGTYEQYF.

The chain couples TRBV4-2 to TRBJ2-3, with a weak D call TRBD2 (7 bases). This CDR3 is 16 amino acids long. The V end was cut by 8 bases, the J end by 2 bases, with 20 bases between. The germline gives CDR1 LGHNA, CDR2 YNFKEQ. The CDR3 loop reads CASRSGGGGPTDTQYF. The CDR3 nucleotides are TGTGCCAGCCGGTCTGGAGGGGGGGGCCCCACAGATACGCAGTATTTT.

This clone was detected once. This chain links TRBV7-6 with TRBJ2-3; D remains unclear. The CDR3 length is 14 residues. Trimming took 1 base from V and 4 from J, leaving 9 bases between them. Germline CDR1 and CDR2: SGHVS and FNYEAQ. In nucleotides, the CDR3 is TGTGCCAGCAGCTTAGACCCGGGTGCAGATACGCAGTATTTT. The encoded protein is CASSLDPGADTQYF.

The chain combines TRBV7-2 with TRBJ2-1; TRBD2 agrees at 9 bases. The CDR3 has 15 amino acids. From germline, CDR1 is SGHTA and CDR2 FQGNSA. V lost 2 bases and J lost 2; bases outside the gene matches: 1. The CDR3 here is CASSLLAGTYNEQFF. The CDR3 coding sequence is TGTGCCAGCAGCTTACTAGCGGGGACCTACAATGAGCAGTTCTTC.

The count of this clone is one. The rearrangement joins TRBV4-1 to TRBJ2-7; no firm D call. The CDR3 runs 14 residues. The germline gives CDR1 MGHRA, CDR2 YSYEKL. V was shortened by 2 bases and J by 0 bases, with 8 bases between the two germline ends. CDR3 DNA sequence: TGCGCCAGCAGCCAATTCGGTAGCTCCTACGAGCAGTACTTC. Translation gives CASSQFGSSYEQYF.

This chain joins TRBV12-3 or TRBV12-4 and TRBJ2-7; D gene unclear. The CDR3 has 11 residues. V lost 4 bases and J lost 9, with 10 bases in between. The DNA for the CDR3 is TGTGCCAGCAGTTCCCCTTCCGTGCAGTACTTC. Translated, it gives CASSSPSVQYF.

The chain joins TRBV19 to TRBJ2-3; no clear D. Germline lookup yields CDR1 LNHDA and CDR2 SQIVND (reference sequence). The CDR3 extends over 16 amino acids. V was shortened by 3 bases and J by 1 base, with 14 bases between the two germline ends. The CDR3 DNA follows: TGTGCCAGTAGTATCTTGGGCTTGCGTGGCACAGATACGCAGTATTTT. The encoded protein is CASSILGLRGTDTQYF.

The chain's CDR3 is CASSETQSYGYTF. CDR3 in DNA: TGTGCCAGCAGTGAGACACAGAGCTATGGCTACACCTTC. This chain joins TRBV6-1 and TRBJ1-2; no firm D call. The CDR3 covers 13 residues. CDR1 MNHNS and CDR2 SASEGT come from the germline V gene. Between the trimmed V and J ends, which lost 3 bases and 4 bases, there was a span of 9 bases.

As DNA, the CDR3 is TGTGCCAGCAGCCAGGGGAGCGAGCAGTACTTC. Translation gives CASSQGSEQYF. The chain couples TRBV4-2 to TRBJ2-7; D perhaps matches TRBD2 (5 bases). From germline, CDR1 is LGHNA and CDR2 YNFKEQ. V was cut by 3 bases and J by 6 bases, with 6 bases left in between. The CDR3 spans 11 residues.

Only one count was recorded for this clone. The rearrangement joins TRBV27 to TRBJ1-1; no clear D gene. Per germline, CDR1 MNHEY and CDR2 SMNVEV (reference sequence). Trimming removed 5 bases at V and 1 base at J, with 8 bases between. The CDR3 contains 13 residues. In DNA form, the CDR3 reads TGTGCCAGCAGTGCGACACGGAACACTGAAGCTTTCTTT. Amino acids: CASSATRNTEAFF.

The chain couples TRBV9 to TRBJ1-5, with 8 bases lining up with TRBD1. The ends lost 4 bases at V and 2 bases at J; junction bases unmatched: 11. The CDR3 totals 17 residues. Per the germline V gene, CDR1 is SGDLS and CDR2 is YYNGEE. This chain's CDR3 is CASSSRQGLTGNQPQHF. For the CDR3, the DNA is TGTGCCAGCAGCTCCCGACAGGGGCTGACGGGCAATCAGCCCCAGCATTTT.

The chain combines TRBV19 with TRBJ1-2, with a tentative D call TRBD1 (5 bases). The CDR3 runs to 12 residues. CDR1 is LNHDA, CDR2 SQIVND, per germline (reference sequence). Trimming shortened V by 5 bases and J by 7 bases, and 11 bases separated the two germline ends. Here the CDR3 DNA reads TGTGCCAGTAGTCCCGGGGGGTTTGGCTACACCTTC. This sequence encodes CASSPGGFGYTF.

The CDR3 protein is CASSPDGTGGVNTEAFF. The CDR3 bases are TGTGCCAGCAGTCCAGACGGGACAGGGGGAGTGAACACTGAAGCTTTCTTT. The gene calls are TRBV3-1 (or the pseudogene TRBV3-2) and TRBJ1-1, with 11 bases that match TRBD1. The CDR3 is 17 residues long. Germline-derived CDR1 and CDR2 are LGHDT and YNNKEL (reference sequence). Trimming cost V 6 bases and J 0 bases; bases outside gene matches: 9.

DNA for the CDR3: TGCGCCAGCAGCTTGTCTCCGGGGTACACTGAAGCTTTCTTT. Translation: CASSLSPGYTEAFF. The J gene is TRBJ1-1, the V gene TRBV5-1; D ambiguous. The CDR3 runs 14 residues. The V end was cut by 1 base, the J end by 3 bases, with 10 bases between. CDR1 is SGHRS, CDR2 YFSETQ, per germline.

The chain carries TRBV19 and TRBJ1-1; D may be TRBD1 (6 bases). Germline V lookup: CDR1 LNHDA, CDR2 SQIVND (reference sequence). The CDR3 sequence is 13 residues long. V was trimmed by 5 bases and J by 4 bases, leaving 11 bases between them. The CDR3 DNA is TGTGCCAGTAGTTGGGGGGGCGGCACTGAAGCTTTCTTT. Protein sequence: CASSWGGGTEAFF.

The rearrangement joins TRBV23-1 to TRBJ1-5; 7 nucleotides match TRBD1. TRBV23-1 qualifies as an ORF whose function is uncertain. V shed 4 bases, J shed 2 bases, and the junction held 8 bases outside the gene matches. The CDR3 contains 16 residues. The DNA of the CDR3 is TGCGCCAGCAGTCGAAACAGGGGAATCGGCAATCAGCCCCAGCATTTT. Its translation: CASSRNRGIGNQPQHF.